This entry lists 19 T cell receptor beta chains sequenced from one sample in a study of shared clonotypes between healthy human individuals. Repertoires were generated with immunoSEQ multiplex PCR, while TCRdb's copy carries only in-frame clones and drops some. The sample lists about 560,000 clones, around 80% occurring once. The sequenced sample consisted of PBMCs. These receptors all stem from a woman in her thirties or forties in good health. Some clones in this sample may be carry-over from other donors' samples.

The chain carries TRBV28 and TRBJ2-5; 9 positions match TRBD2. V gave up 6 bases and J gave up 5 bases; unmatched junction bases: 7. This CDR3 spans 14 amino acids. The germline V gene has CDR1 MDHEN and CDR2 SYDVKM. CDR3 DNA sequence: TGTGCCAGCAGGTCTAGCGGGGCTCAGGAGACCCAGTACTTC. Its translation is CASRSSGAQETQYF.

The chain combines TRBV7-2 with TRBJ1-5, with D possibly matching TRBD1 (5 bases). The CDR3 loop spans 13 amino acids. Germline V lookup: CDR1 SGHTA, CDR2 FQGNSA. The V end was cut by 4 bases, the J end by 7 bases, with 11 bases between. The CDR3 reads CASSSGWDQPQHF. DNA for the CDR3: TGTGCCAGCAGCTCGGGGTGGGACCAGCCCCAGCATTTT.

The V call is TRBV5-5, the J call TRBJ1-5; 11 positions match TRBD1. The germline CDR1 and CDR2 sequences are SGHKS and YYEKEE (reference sequence). The CDR3 length is 15 residues. Germline trimming cut 4 bases from V and 6 bases from J; bases unmatched to any gene: 6. CDR3 DNA: TGTGCCAGCAGCAGGCTCGGGACAGGGGGTCAGCCCCAGCATTTT. It encodes CASSRLGTGGQPQHF. Full variable domain (missing parts from reference TRBV5-5 and TRBJ1-5): DAGVTQSPTHLIKTRGQQVTLRCSPISGHKSVSWYQQVLGQGPQFIFQYYEKEERGRGNFPDRFSARQFPNYSSELNVNALLLGDSALYLCASSRLGTGGQPQHFGDGTRLSIL.

The V call is TRBV4-2, the J call TRBJ2-1, with TRBD2 identical over 10 bases. The V gene end was trimmed by 0 bases and the J gene end by 7 bases; junction bases not matched to a gene: 6. The CDR3 consists of 16 residues. Per the germline V gene, CDR1 is LGHNA and CDR2 is YNFKEQ. CDR3 sequence: CASSQEHGLAVNEQFF. CDR3 sequence (DNA): TGTGCCAGCAGCCAAGAGCACGGACTAGCGGTTAATGAGCAGTTCTTC.

The rearrangement uses TRBV6-5 and TRBJ2-7; D is perhaps TRBD1 or TRBD2 (5 bases each). Trimming stripped 8 bases from V and 2 bases from J, with 13 bases between. Germline values: CDR1 MNHEY, CDR2 SVGAGI. The CDR3 loop spans 13 amino acids. CDR3 amino acids: CASRRDQTYEQYF. For the CDR3, the DNA is TGTGCCAGCCGCCGGGACCAAACCTACGAGCAGTACTTC.

V and J are TRBV2 and TRBJ1-5; a possible D gene is TRBD1 (5 bases). Germline CDR1 and CDR2: SNHLY and FYNNEI. This CDR3 spans 14 amino acids. V shed 8 bases and J shed 3 bases, with 14 bases lying between them. CDR3 amino acids: CASGGGGANQPQHF. DNA for the CDR3: TGTGCCAGCGGGGGTGGAGGGGCCAATCAGCCCCAGCATTTT.

The rearrangement joins TRBV7-8 to TRBJ2-3, with D perhaps TRBD1 (5 bases). The CDR3 loop spans 13 amino acids. Germline assignment: CDR1 SGHVS and CDR2 FQNEAQ. Trimming stripped 6 bases from V and 2 bases from J, with 9 bases between. This chain's CDR3 is CASSWTHTDTQYF. The DNA of the CDR3 is TGTGCCAGCAGTTGGACACACACAGATACGCAGTATTTT. The full variable domain, its missing parts supplied by reference TRBV7-8 and TRBJ2-3, is GAGVSQSPRYKVAKRGQDVALRCDPISGHVSLFWYQQALGQGPEFLTYFQNEAQLDKSGLPSDRFFAERPEGSVSTLKIQRTQQEDSAVYLCASSWTHTDTQYFGPGTRLTVL.

The V call is TRBV14, the J call TRBJ2-5; D unresolved. The CDR3 has 13 residues. CDR1 SGHDN and CDR2 FVKESK come from the germline V gene. V gave up 4 bases and J gave up 2 bases, with 8 bases separating them. The CDR3: CASSPYTQETQYF. The CDR3 nucleotides are TGTGCCAGCAGCCCATACACTCAAGAGACCCAGTACTTC.

This sequence joins TRBV7-3 and TRBJ2-1, with D uncertain. Germline lookup yields CDR1 SGHTA and CDR2 FQGTGA. Trimming cost V 1 base and J 5 bases, with 15 bases left between them. The CDR3 consists of 16 residues. The DNA for the CDR3 is TGTGCCAGCAGCTTAAGTGGGCAGAGCTGGAACAATGAGCAGTTCTTC. Residues: CASSLSGQSWNNEQFF.

This clone was detected once. V gene TRBV11-2 combines with J gene TRBJ1-1, with unresolved D. V dropped 0 bases and J dropped 4 bases, with 9 bases sitting between them. The CDR3 runs to 14 residues. Looked up from germline, CDR1 is SGHAT and CDR2 is FQNNGV. The CDR3 protein is CASSLDGLGTEAFF. In nucleotides, the CDR3 is TGTGCCAGCAGCTTAGACGGGCTCGGCACTGAAGCTTTCTTT.

This chain joins TRBV7-8 and TRBJ1-5; D might be TRBD1 (5 bases). From germline, CDR1 is SGHVS and CDR2 FQNEAQ. The CDR3 sequence is 16 residues long. Deletions cut 3 bases from V and 4 bases from J, with 16 bases between. CDR3 nucleotide sequence: TGTGCCAGCAGCTTGGGATCAGGGAAAGTGAATCAGCCCCAGCATTTT. This encodes CASSLGSGKVNQPQHF.

This chain links TRBV5-1 with TRBJ1-1; the D gene is possibly TRBD1 (5 bases). Germline V gene lookup returns CDR1 SGHRS and CDR2 YFSETQ. Trimming took off 4 bases at V and 1 base at J, with 11 bases between the two ends. This CDR3 has 14 amino acids. The CDR3 bases are TGCGCCAGCAGCCCTGGGACGGCGAACACTGAAGCTTTCTTT. Translated: CASSPGTANTEAFF.

The chain combines TRBV11-2 with TRBJ2-5; D not certain. V lost 0 bases, J lost 5 bases, and 7 bases lay in between. The CDR3 extends over 13 amino acids. Germline V lookup: CDR1 SGHAT, CDR2 FQNNGV. The CDR3 sequence is CASSLDQDETQYF. The CDR3 DNA is TGTGCCAGCAGCTTAGATCAGGACGAGACCCAGTACTTC.

The chain carries TRBV28 and TRBJ2-3; 13 bases match TRBD2. V trimming: 4 bases; J trimming: 4 bases; junction bases outside the gene matches: 5. Looked up from germline, CDR1 is MDHEN and CDR2 is SYDVKM. The CDR3 is made up of 16 amino acids. CDR3 sequence (DNA): TGTGCCAGCAGTTACGGACTAGCGGGAGTTGCAGATACGCAGTATTTT. Protein product: CASSYGLAGVADTQYF.

This clone was observed many times. Other DNA sequences from this sample encode an identical CDR3 as well. This rearrangement joins TRBV6-5 to TRBJ1-2, with D possibly being TRBD1 (5 bases). Per germline, CDR1 MNHEY and CDR2 SVGAGI. The length of the CDR3 is 15 residues. The V gene lost 4 bases and the J gene lost 2 bases, with 14 bases spanning the gap. CDR3 sequence reads: CASSSRRTINYGYTF. The CDR3 DNA follows: TGTGCCAGCAGTTCGCGAAGGACAATAAACTATGGCTACACCTTC.

V and J are TRBV5-1 and TRBJ1-1, with D unclear. The length of the CDR3 is 14 residues. V shed 1 base and J shed 1 base, with 8 bases lying between them. Germline values: CDR1 SGHRS, CDR2 YFSETQ. The CDR3 region is CASSLYGENTEAFF. In DNA, the CDR3 is TGCGCCAGCAGCTTGTACGGAGAGAACACTGAAGCTTTCTTT.

This sequence joins TRBV9 and TRBJ2-2, with a possible D match to TRBD2 (6 bases). The V gene's germline CDR1 is SGDLS and CDR2 YYNGEE. Trimming took 6 bases from V and 4 from J, leaving 13 bases between them. The CDR3 sequence is 14 residues long. CDR3 protein: CASNTGLVTGELFF. The CDR3 DNA is TGTGCCAGCAACACGGGACTGGTCACCGGGGAGCTGTTTTTT.

V gene TRBV9 combines with J gene TRBJ2-5; 12 bases fit TRBD2. The J call could be wrong; TRBJ2-7 is a better fit for the DNA end. The CDR3 consists of 14 residues. CDR1 is SGDLS, CDR2 YYNGEE, per germline. The CDR3: CASSAGTSGYEQYF. In DNA, the CDR3 is TGTGCCAGCAGCGCAGGGACTAGCGGGTACGAGCAGTACTTC.

This rearrangement joins TRBV5-4 to TRBJ2-2; 14 bases agree with TRBD2. Germline V gene data show CDR1 as SGHNT and CDR2 as YYREEE (reference sequence). The length of the CDR3 is 16 residues. V was clipped by 4 bases and J by 7 bases; unmatched bases: 6. This CDR3 is CASSPTSGRVGGELFF. The CDR3 DNA is TGTGCCAGCAGCCCGACTAGCGGGAGGGTGGGCGGGGAGCTGTTTTTT.